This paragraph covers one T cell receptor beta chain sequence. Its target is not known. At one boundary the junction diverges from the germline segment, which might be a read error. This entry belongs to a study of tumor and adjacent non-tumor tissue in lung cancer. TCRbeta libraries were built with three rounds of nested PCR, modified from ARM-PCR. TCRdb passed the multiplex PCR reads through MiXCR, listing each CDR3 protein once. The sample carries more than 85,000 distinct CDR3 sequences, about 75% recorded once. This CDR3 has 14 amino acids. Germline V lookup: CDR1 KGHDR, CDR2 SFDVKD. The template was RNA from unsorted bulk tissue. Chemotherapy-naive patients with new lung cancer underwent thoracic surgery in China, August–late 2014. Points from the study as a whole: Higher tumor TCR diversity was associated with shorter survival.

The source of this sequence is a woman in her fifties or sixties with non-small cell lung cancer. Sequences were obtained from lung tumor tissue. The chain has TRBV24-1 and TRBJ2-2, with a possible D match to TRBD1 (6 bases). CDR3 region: CATSGHQDIGEMFF. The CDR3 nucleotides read TGTGCCACCTCGGGACACCAAGACATCGGGGAGATGTTTTTT.